A single sample gave rise to the 29 T cell receptor beta chains below, sequenced in a study of post-analysis software for immune sequencing data. Study results and caveats: TRBV5-6, TRBV5-1 and TRBV20-1 belonged to a set of a handful of TRBV segments that were more frequent in patients than controls.

cDNA libraries of TCR beta carried unique molecular identifiers. TCRdb recomputed calls from the PCR reads with MiXCR, one row per CDR3 protein. This table has a few hundred thousand distinct CDR3 sequences, roughly 36% appearing once. What these receptors recognize is not known. What was sequenced was blood. These TCRs come from a girl aged 10-17 years with multiple sclerosis.

This chain uses TRBV6-2 or TRBV6-3 with TRBJ2-5; D tentatively fits TRBD1 or TRBD2 (5 bases each). The DNA end is more similar to TRBJ2-7, so the J call may be wrong. The germline V gene encodes CDR1 MNHEY and CDR2 SVGEGT. The CDR3 consists of 17 residues. In DNA form, the CDR3 reads TGTGCCAGCAGTTACTCCTTGCGACGGGGCGAGGACTACGAGCAGTACTTC. This gives the protein CASSYSLRRGEDYEQYF.

This clonotype has only a few counts. The rearrangement joins TRBV12-3 or TRBV12-4 to TRBJ2-7, with TRBD2 matching 12 bases. V gave up 6 bases and J gave up 7 bases; unmatched junction bases: 7. CDR3 length: 14 amino acids. The CDR3 DNA follows: TGTGCCAGCAGAGGACTAGCGGGGTACAATGAGCAGTACTTC. Protein product: CASRGLAGYNEQYF.

This rearrangement joins TRBV18 to TRBJ2-1; the match to TRBD1 covers 9 bases. V gave up 3 bases and J gave up 7 bases; unmatched junction bases: 7. CDR3 length equals 15 residues. CDR1 and CDR2 from the germline V gene are KGHSH and LQKENI. The CDR3 loop is CASSPRTGVGNEQFF. CDR3 DNA sequence: TGTGCCAGCTCACCCCGGACAGGGGTGGGTAATGAGCAGTTCTTC. Combining the CDR3 with reference TRBV18 and TRBJ2-1 gives the whole variable domain NAGVMQNPRHLVRRRGQEARLRCSPMKGHSHVYWYRQLPEEGLKFMVYLQKENIIDESGMPKERFSAEFPKEGPSILRIQQVVRGDSAAYFCASSPRTGVGNEQFFGPGTRLTVL.

The chain employs TRBV9 and TRBJ2-7; 9 bases align to TRBD1. This CDR3 spans 15 amino acids. The J segment lost 4 bases and the V segment lost 0 bases, leaving 5 bases of the junction unmatched. Germline loops: CDR1 SGDLS, CDR2 YYNGEE. The CDR3 here is CASSVGETGGYEQYF. Here the CDR3 DNA reads TGTGCCAGCAGCGTAGGAGAGACAGGGGGATACGAGCAGTACTTC.

This clonotype was seen a few times. The genes are TRBV7-3 and TRBJ2-7; 7 bases line up with TRBD1. The DNA end is more similar to TRBJ2-5, so the J call may be wrong. In germline, CDR1 is SGHTA, CDR2 FQGTGA. The CDR3 is 15 residues long. CDR3 in DNA: TGTGCCAGCAGCTTTCTCCCAGGGGGTTGGGGGACCCAGTACTTC. This sequence encodes CASSFLPGGWGTQYF.

The J gene is TRBJ1-2, the V gene TRBV5-1, with D possibly being TRBD1 (5 bases). Germline V gene lookup returns CDR1 SGHRS and CDR2 YFSETQ. The length of the CDR3 is 16 residues. V lost 4 bases and J 5 bases, leaving 21 bases between the germline ends. The CDR3 DNA follows: TGCGCCAGCAGCCCGAGTTTTGGGGCCGACGGGTATGGCTACACCTTC. Amino acids: CASSPSFGADGYGYTF.

This chain links TRBV6-5 with TRBJ2-2, with 7 bases identical to TRBD1. The germline CDR1 and CDR2 sequences are MNHEY and SVGAGI. This CDR3 is 15 amino acids long. V trimming: 2 bases; J trimming: 4 bases; junction bases outside the gene matches: 4. CDR3 amino acids: CASSYTTGATGELFF. CDR3 bases: TGTGCCAGCAGTTACACCACAGGGGCCACCGGGGAGCTGTTTTTT.

V usage is TRBV12-3 or TRBV12-4 and J usage is TRBJ1-6; the D is unclear. The CDR3 totals 11 residues. Deletions cut 6 bases from V and 12 bases from J, with 9 bases between. CDR3 loop: CASRYDGPLHF. CDR3 coding DNA: TGTGCCAGCAGGTACGACGGACCCCTCCACTTT.

The V gene is TRBV9, the J gene TRBJ2-7; D is possibly TRBD1 or TRBD2 (5 bases each). V lost 3 bases, J lost 1 base, and 11 bases lay in between. This CDR3 spans 14 amino acids. The germline V gene has CDR1 SGDLS and CDR2 YYNGEE. The CDR3 spells CASSAGPISYEQYF. CDR3 DNA sequence: TGTGCCAGCAGCGCGGGACCGATATCCTACGAGCAGTACTTC.

In its sample, this clonotype was seen a few times. This chain connects TRBV3-1 to TRBJ2-5; 9 bases are shared with TRBD1. The closer fit of TRBJ2-7 to the DNA end suggests the J call may be wrong. Germline V gene data show CDR1 as LGHDT and CDR2 as YNNKEL (reference sequence). CDR3 length: 12 residues. CDR3 region: CASGGQGHEQYF. In nucleotides, the CDR3 is TGTGCCAGCGGTGGACAGGGGCACGAGCAGTACTTC.

Only a few counts were recorded for this clonotype. The chain employs TRBV28 and TRBJ1-2; 12 nucleotides line up with TRBD1. This CDR3 comprises 15 residues. V was pared by 3 bases and J by 6 bases, with 5 bases of the junction left unmatched. Germline CDR1 is MDHEN and CDR2 is SYDVKM. The CDR3 here is CASSLPGTGGNGYTF. The CDR3 nucleotides read TGTGCCAGCAGTTTGCCCGGGACAGGGGGCAATGGCTACACCTTC.

The rearrangement uses TRBV4-1 and TRBJ2-2; D ambiguous. The CDR3 is 11 residues long. V was trimmed by 8 bases and J by 6 bases, leaving 7 bases between them. Per germline, CDR1 MGHRA and CDR2 YSYEKL. The CDR3 reads CASDGAGELFF. The CDR3 coding sequence is TGCGCCAGCGATGGCGCCGGGGAGCTGTTTTTT.

The rearrangement uses TRBV7-2 and TRBJ1-2; tentatively, D is TRBD1 (6 bases). Trimming stripped 1 base from V and 3 bases from J, with 12 bases between. Germline V gene lookup returns CDR1 SGHTA and CDR2 FQGNSA. The CDR3 runs 15 residues. The CDR3 protein is CASSLVGGLDYGYTF. CDR3 nucleotide sequence: TGTGCCAGCAGCTTAGTCGGGGGGCTCGACTATGGCTACACCTTC.

V and J are TRBV20-1 and TRBJ2-3; 14 bases fit TRBD2. Germline CDR1 is DFQATT and CDR2 is SNEGSKA (reference sequence). CDR3 length equals 16 residues. The ends lost 1 base at V and 5 bases at J; junction bases unmatched: 5. The CDR3 DNA reads as TGCAGTGCTAGAGGGGGACTAGCGGGGGCTCAAGATACGCAGTATTTT. This gives the protein CSARGGLAGAQDTQYF.

The DNA for the CDR3 is TGCAGCGTCGCCAGACAGGGTGGGTCCTACGAGCAGTACTTC. The encoded protein is CSVARQGGSYEQYF. This sequence joins TRBV29-1 and TRBJ2-7, with 7 positions matching TRBD1. The V gene end was trimmed by 6 bases and the J gene end by 1 base; junction bases not matched to a gene: 9. Germline V gene sequence: CDR1 SQVTM, CDR2 ANQGSEA. The CDR3 is made up of 14 amino acids.

The chain recombines TRBV7-2 with TRBJ1-1; D is unresolved. Looked up from germline, CDR1 is SGHTA and CDR2 is FQGNSA. The CDR3 has 13 residues. V was trimmed by 5 bases and J by 7 bases, leaving 14 bases between them. The CDR3 DNA reads TGTGCCAGCAGCCCCCAAGGCGAGGGTGAAGCTTTCTTT. Protein: CASSPQGEGEAFF.

In this sample, this clonotype turned up a few times. This chain uses TRBV20-1 with TRBJ2-3; D may be TRBD2 (5 bases). CDR1 is DFQATT, CDR2 SNEGSKA, per germline (reference sequence). CDR3 length: 14 amino acids. Trimming took 0 bases from V and 3 from J, leaving 10 bases between them. The CDR3 region has the DNA TGCAGTGCTAGAGATTTCAGGAGGACAGATACGCAGTATTTT. It specifies CSARDFRRTDTQYF.

The chain recombines TRBV10-3 with TRBJ1-5; 7 nucleotides match TRBD1. The CDR3 has 14 residues. Looked up from germline, CDR1 is ENHRY and CDR2 is SYGVKD. J lost 2 bases, V lost 6 bases, and 4 bases had no gene match. CDR3 sequence: CAISDTGGNQPQHF. The CDR3 nucleotides read TGTGCCATCAGCGATACAGGGGGCAATCAGCCCCAGCATTTT.

This clonotype appeared once. CDR3 residues: CASLPGTANSPLHF. In nucleotides, the CDR3 is TGTGCCAGTTTACCAGGGACAGCCAATTCACCCCTCCACTTT. The rearrangement uses TRBV28 and TRBJ1-6; the match to TRBD1 covers 7 bases. CDR1 and CDR2 (germline): MDHEN, SYDVKM. The ends lost 9 bases at V and 7 bases at J; junction bases unmatched: 9. The CDR3 runs to 14 residues.

The genes are TRBV21-1 and TRBJ2-1; TRBD2, the table's D call, lacks a check against the DNA. TRBV21-1 is listed as a pseudogene. The length of the CDR3 is 15 residues. The CDR3 DNA reads as TGTGCCAGCAGCAAAGGGCCGGGAGAAGACAATGAGCAGTTCTTC. Its protein is CASSKGPGEDNEQFF.

This chain joins TRBV12-3 or TRBV12-4 and TRBJ2-5; 8 nucleotides agree with TRBD2. The J segment lost 5 bases and the V segment lost 5 bases, leaving 13 bases of the junction unmatched. The CDR3 consists of 16 residues. CDR3 protein: CASSGGRAGEGETQYF. The CDR3 nucleotides are TGTGCCAGCAGTGGAGGACGAGCGGGGGAGGGGGAGACCCAGTACTTC.

This clonotype was observed a handful of times. CDR3 sequence reads: CAISEGQGYMDEQYF. CDR3 coding DNA: TGTGCCATCAGTGAAGGACAGGGCTACATGGACGAGCAGTACTTC. This chain links TRBV10-3 with TRBJ2-7, with 8 bases lining up with TRBD1. The CDR3 loop spans 15 amino acids. Trimming took 3 bases from V and 5 from J; bases not matched to a gene: 9. Germline V gene data show CDR1 as ENHRY and CDR2 as SYGVKD.

The rearrangement links TRBV25-1 to TRBJ2-5, with a tentative D call TRBD2 (5 bases). V was clipped by 2 bases and J by 4 bases, with 20 bases between them. CDR3 length: 17 residues. Germline CDR1 MGHDK, CDR2 SYGVNS. In DNA form, the CDR3 reads TGTGCCAGCAGTGAAGGCATCCGTCGGGGTAACCGAGAGACCCAGTACTTC. Translated: CASSEGIRRGNRETQYF.

The table lists this clonotype with a few counts. This sequence joins TRBV10-3 and TRBJ1-1, with D hard to call. There are 15 residues in the CDR3. Deletions cut 3 bases from V and 1 base from J, with 12 bases between. The germline V gene has CDR1 ENHRY and CDR2 SYGVKD. The CDR3 sequence: CAISDQEGKNTEAFF. The CDR3 coding sequence is TGTGCCATCAGTGATCAGGAGGGCAAGAACACTGAAGCTTTCTTT.

This clonotype was observed a handful of times. V is TRBV3-1 and J is TRBJ2-3, with 11 nucleotides matching TRBD2. The CDR3 spans 15 residues. Germline-derived CDR1 and CDR2 are LGHDT and YNNKEL (reference sequence). V gave up 5 bases and J gave up 5 bases; unmatched junction bases: 6. DNA for the CDR3: TGTGCCAGCAGCGACCGACTAGCGGGGAGAGATACGCAGTATTTT. Residues: CASSDRLAGRDTQYF.

This clonotype was counted only a few times. This sequence joins TRBV24-1 and TRBJ2-7; D gene unclear. The V end lost 3 bases, the J end lost 7 bases, and 9 bases lay between the germline ends. The CDR3 consists of 12 residues. Germline CDR1 is KGHDR and CDR2 is SFDVKD. Here the CDR3 reads CATSDLAGEQYF. The CDR3, as DNA: TGTGCCACCAGTGATCTCGCCGGGGAGCAGTACTTC.

Here the CDR3 reads CASSRARYNEQFF. The CDR3 region has the DNA TGCGCCAGCAGCAGGGCGAGGTACAATGAGCAGTTCTTC. This sequence joins TRBV4-3 and TRBJ2-1; no clear D gene. The germline gives CDR1 LGHNA, CDR2 YSLEER. V lost 5 bases to trimming and J lost 4 bases, with 9 bases between them. The CDR3 extends over 13 amino acids.

V usage is TRBV12-3 or TRBV12-4 and J usage is TRBJ1-2; no firm D call. V was trimmed by 2 bases and J by 3 bases, leaving 13 bases between them. The CDR3 is 15 residues long. The CDR3 region is CASSLPTEGYYGYTF. In DNA, the CDR3 is TGTGCCAGCAGTTTACCCACCGAAGGTTACTATGGCTACACCTTC.

This clonotype was seen a few times. The DNA for the CDR3 is TGTGCCAGCAGCCCGACGACGGCTTCTGGCTACACCTTC. Translated, it gives CASSPTTASGYTF. The genes are TRBV12-3 or TRBV12-4 and TRBJ1-2; D gene uncertain. V dropped 6 bases and J dropped 7 bases, with 15 bases sitting between them. The CDR3 is 13 amino acids.